This TCR beta chain was observed in a study of cytomegalovirus exposure and HLA in healthy donors. Study-wide findings and caveats: Associated with HLA alleles at 0.05 false discovery rate in a later analysis were some 18,000 TCR beta sequences. Presence/absence comparisons presumed near-even sequencing depth among donors.

V trimming: 5 bases; J trimming: 1 base; junction bases outside the gene matches: 8. Germline V gene data show CDR1 as SEHNR and CDR2 as FQNEAQ (reference sequence). The CDR3 is made up of 15 amino acids. PCR primers comprised 60 Vbeta and 13 Jbeta primers. The repertoire was sequenced with immunoSEQ multiplex PCR; TCRdb's copy has only in-frame clones and lacks some. Here the sample spans 85,000 to 120,000 clones, roughly 77% being singletons. Note on this clone: The target antigen is unknown.

The sequenced material came from PBMCs. The clonotype originates from a man between 40 and 49 years old in good health and CMV-seronegative. The gene calls are TRBV7-9 and TRBJ2-7, with 7 bases lining up with TRBD1. The CDR3 is CASSPTGQRSYEQYF. In DNA, the CDR3 is TGTGCCAGCAGCCCGACAGGGCAAAGGTCCTACGAGCAGTACTTC.